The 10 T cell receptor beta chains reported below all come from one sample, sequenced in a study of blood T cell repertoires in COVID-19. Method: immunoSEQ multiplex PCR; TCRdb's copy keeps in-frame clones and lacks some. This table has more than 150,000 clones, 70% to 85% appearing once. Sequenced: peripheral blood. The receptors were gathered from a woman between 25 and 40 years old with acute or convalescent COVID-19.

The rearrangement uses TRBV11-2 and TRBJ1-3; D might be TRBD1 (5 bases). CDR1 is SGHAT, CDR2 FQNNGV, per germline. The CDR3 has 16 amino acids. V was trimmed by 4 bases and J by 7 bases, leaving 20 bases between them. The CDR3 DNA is TGTGCCAGCAGCTCCACCGGGACTTCGACTCGGAACACCATATATTTT. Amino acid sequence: CASSSTGTSTRNTIYF.

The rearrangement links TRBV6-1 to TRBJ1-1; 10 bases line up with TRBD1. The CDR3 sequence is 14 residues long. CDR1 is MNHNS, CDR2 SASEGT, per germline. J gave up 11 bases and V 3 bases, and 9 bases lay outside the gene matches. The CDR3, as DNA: TGTGCCAGCAGTGATTTAGGGACAGGGGTAGGGGCTTTCTTT. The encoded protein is CASSDLGTGVGAFF.

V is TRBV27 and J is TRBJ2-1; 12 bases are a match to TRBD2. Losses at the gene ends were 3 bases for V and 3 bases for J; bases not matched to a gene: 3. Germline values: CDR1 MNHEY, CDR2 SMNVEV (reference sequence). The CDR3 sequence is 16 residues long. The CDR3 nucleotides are TGTGCCAGCAGTTTTACTAGCGGGAGGATCTACAATGAGCAGTTCTTC. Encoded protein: CASSFTSGRIYNEQFF.

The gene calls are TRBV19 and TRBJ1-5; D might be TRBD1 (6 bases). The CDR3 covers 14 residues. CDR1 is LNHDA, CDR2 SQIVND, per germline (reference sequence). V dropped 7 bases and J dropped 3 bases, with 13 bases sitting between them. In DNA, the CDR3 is TGTGCCAGTACCCCGACAGGAATCAATCAGCCCCAGCATTTT. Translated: CASTPTGINQPQHF.

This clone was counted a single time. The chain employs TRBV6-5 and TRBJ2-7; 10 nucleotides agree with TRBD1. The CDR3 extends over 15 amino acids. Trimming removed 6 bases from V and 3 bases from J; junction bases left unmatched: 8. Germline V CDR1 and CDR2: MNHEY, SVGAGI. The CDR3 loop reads CASRDRDRGIYEQYF. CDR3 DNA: TGTGCCAGCAGGGACCGGGACAGGGGAATCTACGAGCAGTACTTC.

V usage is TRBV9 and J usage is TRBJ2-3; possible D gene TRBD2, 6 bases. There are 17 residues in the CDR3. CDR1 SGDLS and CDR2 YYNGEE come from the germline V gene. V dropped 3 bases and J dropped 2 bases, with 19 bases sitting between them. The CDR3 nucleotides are TGTGCCAGCAGCGAGAGGACTACCCGAAGTTACACAGATACGCAGTATTTT. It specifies CASSERTTRSYTDTQYF.

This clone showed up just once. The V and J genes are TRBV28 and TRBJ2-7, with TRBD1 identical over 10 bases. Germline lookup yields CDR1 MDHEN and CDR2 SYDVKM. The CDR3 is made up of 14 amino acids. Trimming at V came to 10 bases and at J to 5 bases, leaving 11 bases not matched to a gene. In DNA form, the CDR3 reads TGTGCCACCCCCAACCGGGACAGGGGACACGAGCAGTACTTC. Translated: CATPNRDRGHEQYF. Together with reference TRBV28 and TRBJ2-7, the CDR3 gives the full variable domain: DVKVTQSSRYLVKRTGEKVFLECVQDMDHENMFWYRQDPGLGLRLIYFSYDVKMKEKGDIPEGYSVSREKKERFSLILESASTNQTSMYLCATPNRDRGHEQYFGPGTRLTVT.

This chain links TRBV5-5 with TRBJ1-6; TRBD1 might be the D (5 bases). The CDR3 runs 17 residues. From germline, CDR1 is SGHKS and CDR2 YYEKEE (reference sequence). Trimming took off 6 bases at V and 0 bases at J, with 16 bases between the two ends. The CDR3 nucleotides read TGTGCCAGCATCATAGACAGACCAAGCTCCTATAATTCACCCCTCCACTTT. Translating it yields CASIIDRPSSYNSPLHF.

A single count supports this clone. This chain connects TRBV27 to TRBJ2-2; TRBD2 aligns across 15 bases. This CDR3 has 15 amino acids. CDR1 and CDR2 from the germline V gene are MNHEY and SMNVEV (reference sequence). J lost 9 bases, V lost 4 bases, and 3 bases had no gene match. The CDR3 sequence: CASSSGTSGRWELFF. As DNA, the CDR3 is TGTGCCAGCAGTTCCGGGACTAGCGGGAGGTGGGAGCTGTTTTTT.

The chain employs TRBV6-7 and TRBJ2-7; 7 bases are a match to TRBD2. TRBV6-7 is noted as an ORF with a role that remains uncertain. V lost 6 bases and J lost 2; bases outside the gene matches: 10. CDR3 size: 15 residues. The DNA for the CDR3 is TGTGCCAGCAGCCGGGAGGAGGGTGTTCCCTACGAGCAGTACTTC. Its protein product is CASSREEGVPYEQYF.